The 5 T cell receptor beta chains below come from one sample, sequenced in a study of identical twins. MiXCR, applied by TCRdb to the 5' RACE reads, yields one record per CDR3 protein. Of a few hundred thousand distinct CDR3 sequences in the sample, approximately 14% are singletons; the top ten hold more than 0.8%. These data were likewise used in another study, on yellow fever vaccine responses in identical twins.

The sequencing input was CD4+ T cells sorted from blood. These receptors were obtained from a woman between 18 and 30 years old in good health.

The table lists this clonotype with a few counts. The chain has TRBV13 and TRBJ2-7; either TRBD1 or TRBD2 may fit D (5 bases each). Per germline, CDR1 PRHDT and CDR2 FYEKMQ (reference sequence). V was clipped by 3 bases and J by 7 bases, with 13 bases between them. The CDR3 is 13 residues long. CDR3 DNA sequence: TGTGCCAGCAGCTTCAGGGTCAGAGGGGAGCAGTACTTC. Its translation: CASSFRVRGEQYF.

This clonotype was found many times. The genes are TRBV18 and TRBJ1-2; 7 nucleotides align to TRBD1. Germline CDR1 KGHSH, CDR2 LQKENI. The CDR3 has 14 amino acids. The V segment lost 8 bases and the J segment 0 bases; nucleotides outside the gene matches: 6. The CDR3 bases are TGTGCCAGCAGCCCGGGACAGACTAACTATGGCTACACCTTC. This codes for CASSPGQTNYGYTF.

This clonotype turned up a few times. This chain connects TRBV6-1 to TRBJ2-7, with TRBD1 identical over 7 bases. CDR3 length equals 15 residues. The germline gives CDR1 MNHNS, CDR2 SASEGT. With 7 bases clipped from V and 5 bases from J, the junction kept 14 bases outside the gene matches. The CDR3 region is CASTPRVGGLNEQYF. The CDR3 DNA follows: TGTGCCAGCACCCCTAGGGTAGGGGGCTTGAACGAGCAGTACTTC.

This clonotype was counted many times. The chain carries TRBV5-1 and TRBJ2-2; D is uncertain. The CDR3 is 15 amino acids. V lost 2 bases, J lost 1 base, and 9 bases lay in between. From germline, CDR1 is SGHRS and CDR2 YFSETQ. In DNA, the CDR3 is TGCGCCAGCAGCTTCGAATGGGGGAACACCGGGGAGCTGTTTTTT. Its protein product is CASSFEWGNTGELFF.

In this sample, this clonotype turned up a few times. The gene calls are TRBV9 and TRBJ2-1; 9 nucleotides align to TRBD2. Germline values: CDR1 SGDLS, CDR2 YYNGEE. J lost 7 bases, V lost 0 bases, and 11 bases had no gene match. This CDR3 is 17 amino acids long. CDR3 residues: CASSVAGTSPLVNEQFF. The CDR3 nucleotides read TGTGCCAGCAGCGTAGCGGGGACTAGCCCCTTAGTTAATGAGCAGTTCTTC.